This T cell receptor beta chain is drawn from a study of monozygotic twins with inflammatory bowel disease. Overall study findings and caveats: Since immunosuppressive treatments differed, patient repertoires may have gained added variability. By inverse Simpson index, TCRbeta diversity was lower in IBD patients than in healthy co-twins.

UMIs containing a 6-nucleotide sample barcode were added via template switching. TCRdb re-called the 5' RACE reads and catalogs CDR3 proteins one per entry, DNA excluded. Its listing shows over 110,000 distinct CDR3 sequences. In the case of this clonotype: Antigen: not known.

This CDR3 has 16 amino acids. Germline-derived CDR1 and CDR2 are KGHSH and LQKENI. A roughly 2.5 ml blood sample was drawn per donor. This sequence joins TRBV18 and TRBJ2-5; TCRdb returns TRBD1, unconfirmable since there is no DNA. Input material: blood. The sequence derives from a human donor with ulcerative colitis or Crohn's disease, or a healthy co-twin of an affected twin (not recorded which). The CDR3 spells CASSQGGGVGQETQYF.